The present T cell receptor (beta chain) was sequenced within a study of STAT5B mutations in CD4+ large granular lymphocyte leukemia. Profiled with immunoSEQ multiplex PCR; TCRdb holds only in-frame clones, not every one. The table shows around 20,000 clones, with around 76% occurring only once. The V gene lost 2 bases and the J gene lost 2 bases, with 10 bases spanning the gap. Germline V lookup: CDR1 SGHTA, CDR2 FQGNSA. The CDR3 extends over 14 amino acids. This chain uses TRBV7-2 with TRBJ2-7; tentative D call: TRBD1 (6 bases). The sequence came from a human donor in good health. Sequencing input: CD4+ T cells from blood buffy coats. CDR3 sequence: CASSLSQGTYEQYF. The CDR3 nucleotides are TGTGCCAGCAGCTTATCCCAGGGGACCTACGAGCAGTACTTC.